Given below is one T cell receptor (beta chain) in context. Its antigen remains undetermined. No base-level quality is on record; no much larger clone is a single base apart. The sample originates from a study of cytomegalovirus exposure and HLA in healthy donors (dated by TCRdb to 2016 to 2017). Study-level background: An earlier analysis of more than 550 of the donors reported 250 to 300 Gb of sequence data and some 110 million unique TCR beta sequences obtained from around 170 million T cells. The number of typed donors differed by locus: roughly 629-640 for A, B, C, DRB1 and DQB1; approximately 540 for DQA1; 606 for DPA1; and around 470 for DPB1. A separate validation cohort of over a hundred different subjects was used in addition to the 666-subject first cohort. On average, approximately 250,000 unique TCR beta nucleotide sequences were sequenced per donor among more than 350 genotyped donors of the cohort, with around 19% of those sequences being non-productive. The study was designed to test whether signatures of past pathogen exposure could be identified by cataloging public T cell receptors. Donor age, sex, ethnicity and CMV serostatus were compiled together with the repertoire data. To decide whether each TCR beta V gene segment behaved as functional or pseudogenic, an earlier analysis of over 500 of the donors relied on high-throughput TCR beta sequencing. All discovery cohort repertoires had been generated on a single sequencing platform. High-throughput TCR immunosequencing, statistical association of individual TCRs with disease status, and machine learning were combined to predict cytomegalovirus infection status. Of the roughly 400 genotyped donors, less than 90% were placed in the genetic ancestry cluster associated with self-reported Caucasian donors. Class I and class II HLA loci were covered by the typing at four-digit resolution. The study profiled the T cell repertoires of about 640 subjects by immunosequencing and related them to cytomegalovirus serostatus. Rather than drawing on any new phenotypic data, the later analysis identified candidate immune exposures from TCR beta sequences and the way those sequences occurred across donors. A later analysis re-analyzed previously published TCR beta repertoires from hundreds of donors and added high-resolution HLA genotyping to study TCR occurrence patterns. A later genetic analysis used genome-wide SNP genotypes for 398 of the 666 donors, treating that subset as a discovery cohort. Roughly 5 DR-DQ haplotypes were handled as single units for association and clustering because linkage in the cohort was strong. Around 300 gigabases of sequencing data and tens of millions of unique TCR sequences were included in an early release covering 550 to 650 HLA-typed donors. Study-level results and caveats: A cluster of highly shared sequence variants was judged likely to be a technical artifact of the sequencing pipeline. Correlated functional status among segregating V segments might be attributable to linkage disequilibrium, but an unknown experimental factor could not be ruled out. A total of around 150 TCR beta chains were listed by the study as associated with cytomegalovirus. In an earlier analysis of 587 of the donors, most TCR beta V segments appeared in productive rearrangements about 90% or about 30% of the time, broadly matching IMGT annotations. Because HLA typing was unavailable for some donors at each locus, only the typed subset was used in association tests. In vitro tests confirmed that three of the cytomegalovirus-associated TCR beta chains recognize cytomegalovirus antigens. Presence/absence analyses assumed roughly uniform sequencing depth across donors, an assumption that may not hold. The earlier analysis of 587 of the donors excluded over 15 rarely observed V segments, including chromosome 9 orphons, because counts were too low. In a later analysis, most CMV-associated TCR beta chains were found to appear HLA-restricted, with HLA associations seemingly driven largely by CMV exposure. According to a later analysis, parvovirus B19, influenza, CMV and Epstein-Barr virus appeared linked to several top co-occurrence clusters. According to a later genetic analysis, donors in an Asian-associated ancestry cluster had fewer N-insertions in productive TCRs than the approximately 690-donor mean. The 87-base-pair reads could not distinguish some IMGT-functional V segments, including TRBV6-2 and TRBV6-3, so those segments were excluded. A further reported finding was that TCR beta sequences accurately predicted the HLA-A and HLA-B alleles for most subjects in the first cohort. The only immune exposure information available for the cohort was CMV serostatus. In a later analysis, the rate of TCR association differed among HLA loci, with DRB1 alleles having the most associated TCRs and HLA-C alleles having the fewest. Cytomegalovirus status was reported to be diagnosed by the classifier with high specificity and sensitivity in both the original and validation cohorts. In a later analysis, HLA-associated TCR beta chains showed more clonal expansion and lower generation probabilities than non-associated chains that were equally common. Strong co-occurrence of HLA alleles, especially DR and DQ, made assigning TCR associations to individual alleles difficult. At a false discovery rate of 0.05, a later analysis linked 16,000 or so TCR beta sequences to specific HLA alleles. Only TCR beta chains were sequenced in this cohort, and the absence of alpha or paired-chain data limited detectable features. While some public TCRs were present in many individuals, most TCR sequences turned up only very rarely across donors. An association between a missense DCLRE1C variant and V-gene and J-gene trimming of TCR beta chains was found in a later genetic analysis and replicated in an independent cohort. According to the authors, the approach could potentially be generalized to other disease states and immunological phenotypes.

The library was produced with the immunoSEQ multiplex PCR assay. The multiplex PCR relied on a mix of 60 forward primers for TCR Vbeta segments and 13 reverse primers for TCR Jbeta segments. A multiplex PCR assay on genomic DNA amplified the CDR3 region of rearranged TCR beta genes. The Illumina HiSeq System was used to sequence the amplified TCR beta libraries as 87-base-pair reads. The source study handled its data this way. A later analysis tallied 75 million to 95 million unique TCR beta chains across the approximately 670 repertoires, and around 9.9 million of those chains were shared by two or more donors. Raw reads were error-corrected and collapsed into unique sequences by a nearest-neighbor algorithm in which closely related sequences were merged to remove PCR and sequencing errors. To assign V, D and J gene segments, CDR3 sequences were aligned to IMGT reference sequences. Each retained sequence needed at least a six-nucleotide match to both a V gene segment and a J gene segment. A rearrangement was called productive if the CDR3 had no stop codons and remained in frame with V and J, and every other rearrangement was called non-productive. CDR3 was defined by IMGT convention, running from the second conserved V-encoded cysteine to the conserved J-encoded phenylalanine. Sequences without an unambiguous match to a single V gene segment were excluded from the earlier analysis of about 600 of the donors. An earlier analysis of several hundred of the donors classified V segments as functional when productive rearrangements were above 56.7% and as segregating when the standard deviation between donors was above 5%. A statistical classification framework was built for diagnosing cytomegalovirus status from the catalog of TCR beta chain sequences. V and J gene assignment, in a later analysis, came from comparing TCR nucleotide sequences with IMGT/GENE-DB human TR gene sequences. In a later analysis, CDR3 sequences and most-parsimonious VDJ recombination scenarios were assigned using the TCRdist pipeline. In a later analysis, every TCR beta chain was defined by the combination of its CDR3 amino acid sequence and its V-gene family, and reads without a unique V-gene family were dropped. As a way to deal with suspected cross-contamination and a sequencing artifact, a later analysis dropped 500 to 700 nucleotide sequences that were highly shared and had low generation probability. In a later analysis, a clonal expansion index for each public chain was calculated from normalized within-repertoire ranks of inferred template counts. In a later analysis, generation probabilities were computed using a VDJ recombination model fitted to out-of-frame rearrangements, and the results were checked against IGoR. In a later analysis, TCR-TCR, TCR-HLA and TCR-CMV co-occurrence was scored with hypergeometric tests, and a repertoire-size bias correction was applied to TCR pairs. A later analysis estimated false discovery rates by permuting HLA or CMV assignments 20 times. In a later analysis, co-occurring TCRs were grouped using DBSCAN, with TCRdist sequence similarity added in when clustering inside HLA-allele-positive subsets. Repertoires with fewer than 30,000 or more than 120,000 public chains were left out of co-occurrence clustering, as were a few repertoires with anomalous nucleotide sharing. In TCRdb, the immuneACCESS table is reduced to in-frame sequences with V and J assigned. These tables do not hold every clone; where another copy was compared, an unresolved V gene accounts for under half, and the others remain unexplained. That table gives V, J and clone size, and the DNA gave D and trimming. Within this sample are under 170,000 clones, with 75% to 85% of them counted one time only. The ten most abundant clones make up 3.5% to 4.5% of the sample.

The cohort consisted of 600 or so healthy bone marrow donors. At the time of sampling, every cohort member was nominally healthy, though immune exposures that went unrecorded were likely present. Of the 650 to 700 cohort members, approximately 300 had positive CMV serostatus and 350 to 450 had negative CMV serostatus, and CMV serostatus was not recorded for the donor. A peripheral blood sample was provided by each donor, and peripheral blood mononuclear cells were used for TCR beta sequencing. The Qiagen DNeasy Blood Extraction Kit was used to extract genomic DNA from the blood cell samples. From a lookup of the germline V gene, CDR1 and CDR2 are MNHNS and SASEGT. Taken from cysteine to phenylalanine, the CDR3 has 14 residues. Solely the CDR3 DNA is kept, with 42 bases framed from the first base. V lost 2 bases and J lost 4 bases; the stretch between them is 11 bases long.

The sample consisted of PBMCs. The receptor comes from a human donor in good health. The V and J segments used are TRBV6-1 and TRBJ1-2, with no confident D gene call. The nucleotide sequence is TGTGCCAGCAGTGAAAGATCGGCAGGCTATGGCTACACCTTC. It is translated as CASSERSAGYGYTF.